These 20 T cell receptor beta chains originate from one sample sequenced in a study of early T cells in non-severe SARS-CoV-2 infection. TCRdb recomputed calls from the 5' RACE reads with MiXCR, one row per CDR3 protein. The sample has roughly 99,000 distinct CDR3 sequences, roughly 12% seen once. The sample consisted of whole blood, taken at baseline. The receptors were sampled from an adult who was a healthcare worker with PCR-confirmed SARS-CoV-2 infection or an uninfected control (not recorded which).

J is TRBJ2-3 and V is TRBV11-2; D is uncertain. The germline V and J ends were trimmed by 5 bases and 4 bases, with 16 bases remaining between them. Germline CDR1 and CDR2: SGHAT and FQNNGV. The CDR3 runs to 15 residues. CDR3 sequence reads: CASSTIPRAPDTQYF. The DNA for the CDR3 is TGTGCCAGCAGCACAATCCCTAGGGCCCCAGATACGCAGTATTTT. Complete variable domain (other parts from reference TRBV11-2 and TRBJ2-3): EAGVAQSPRYKIIEKRQSVAFWCNPISGHATLYWYQQILGQGPKLLIQFQNNGVVDDSQLPKDRFSAERLKGVDSTLKIQPAKLEDSAVYLCASSTIPRAPDTQYFGPGTRLTVL.

This clonotype occurred a few times. The chain recombines TRBV7-8 with TRBJ2-3; 7 positions match TRBD2. The germline gives CDR1 SGHVS, CDR2 FQNEAQ. The trim removed 7 bases at V and 0 bases at J, leaving 7 bases unmatched. The CDR3 totals 15 residues. CDR3 in DNA: TGTGCCAGCACCCTAACTAGCGCGAGCACAGATACGCAGTATTTT. Protein: CASTLTSASTDTQYF. The whole variable domain, filled in from reference TRBV7-8 and TRBJ2-3, reads GAGVSQSPRYKVAKRGQDVALRCDPISGHVSLFWYQQALGQGPEFLTYFQNEAQLDKSGLPSDRFFAERPEGSVSTLKIQRTQQEDSAVYLCASTLTSASTDTQYFGPGTRLTVL.

This clonotype has a handful of counts. The chain links TRBV19 to TRBJ1-6; 7 nucleotides match TRBD1. CDR3 length equals 15 residues. J lost 7 bases, V lost 3 bases, and 6 bases had no gene match. Germline values: CDR1 LNHDA, CDR2 SQIVND (reference sequence). The chain's CDR3 is CASSIQGVENSPLHF. CDR3 sequence (DNA): TGTGCCAGTAGTATCCAGGGGGTAGAGAATTCACCCCTCCACTTT.

This chain connects TRBV5-1 to TRBJ2-3; TRBD2 aligns across 14 bases. Germline V CDR1 and CDR2: SGHRS, YFSETQ. The CDR3 is 16 residues long. Losses at the gene ends were 6 bases for V and 3 bases for J; bases not matched to a gene: 6. Here the CDR3 reads CASTKGTSGRTDTQYF. The CDR3 DNA follows: TGCGCCAGCACGAAAGGGACTAGCGGGAGAACAGATACGCAGTATTTT.

This clonotype was seen ten or more times. The V call is TRBV7-2, the J call TRBJ1-5; TRBD1 might be the D (5 bases). This CDR3 is built from 15 residues. V lost 6 bases and J lost 0, with 12 bases in between. Germline CDR1 reads SGHTA; CDR2 reads FQGNSA. CDR3 bases: TGTGCCAGCAGATTCACAGGACTTAGCAATCAGCCCCAGCATTTT. It specifies CASRFTGLSNQPQHF.

This clonotype was detected only a few times. The rearrangement uses TRBV6-2 or TRBV6-3 and TRBJ1-1; no clear D gene. The germline V and J ends were trimmed by 6 bases and 8 bases, with 10 bases remaining between them. This CDR3 comprises 11 residues. CDR1 MNHEY and CDR2 SVGEGT come from the germline V gene. This CDR3 reads CASSPGAEAFF. The CDR3, as DNA: TGTGCCAGCAGCCCGGGCGCCGAAGCTTTCTTT.

This clonotype has ten or more counts. This chain uses TRBV27 with TRBJ2-1; TRBD2 agrees at 12 bases. Germline trimming cut 5 bases from V and 3 bases from J; bases unmatched to any gene: 5. Germline CDR1 and CDR2: MNHEY and SMNVEV (reference sequence). The CDR3 is 16 residues long. The DNA for the CDR3 is TGTGCCAGCAGTACGACTAGCGGGAGTGGCTACAATGAGCAGTTCTTC. This encodes CASSTTSGSGYNEQFF.

This chain uses TRBV6-5 with TRBJ2-3; D is unclear. V dropped 11 bases and J dropped 3 bases, with 21 bases sitting between them. The CDR3 is made up of 15 amino acids. In germline, CDR1 is MNHEY, CDR2 SVGAGI. CDR3 sequence: CAAWTWRGGTDTQYF. In DNA form, the CDR3 reads TGTGCCGCCTGGACCTGGCGCGGTGGTACAGATACGCAGTATTTT.

This clonotype was detected a few times. V is TRBV29-1 and J is TRBJ2-2; D possibly corresponds to TRBD1 (6 bases). Between the trimmed V and J ends, which lost 6 bases and 1 base, there was a span of 6 bases. The CDR3 loop spans 12 amino acids. Germline-derived CDR1 and CDR2 are SQVTM and ANQGSEA. CDR3 bases: TGCAGCGTGGGACAGAACACCGGGGAGCTGTTTTTT. The encoded protein is CSVGQNTGELFF.

Ten or more counts support this clonotype. The chain couples TRBV2 to TRBJ1-5, with a tentative D call TRBD1 (5 bases). The CDR3 covers 14 residues. Germline CDR1 and CDR2: SNHLY and FYNNEI. Deletions cut 6 bases from V and 7 bases from J, with 16 bases between. DNA for the CDR3: TGTGCCAGCAGCAAAGAAAAGGGGAGACAGCCCCAGCATTTT. Translating it yields CASSKEKGRQPQHF.

The chain combines TRBV7-3 with TRBJ2-5, with TRBD2 matching 7 bases. There are 14 residues in the CDR3. The germline gives CDR1 SGHTA, CDR2 FQGTGA. With V trimmed by 5 bases and J by 7 bases, 10 bases remained unmatched. The CDR3 loop is CASSPTGGRGTQYF. Written as DNA, the CDR3 is TGTGCCAGCAGCCCCACGGGAGGCCGAGGGACCCAGTACTTC.

V gene TRBV11-3 combines with J gene TRBJ2-3; D might be TRBD2 (5 bases). V was trimmed by 4 bases and J by 0 bases, leaving 11 bases between them. CDR3 size: 15 residues. Germline V gives CDR1 SGHNT, CDR2 YENEEA. The chain's CDR3 is CASSSGRVSTDTQYF. For the CDR3, the DNA is TGTGCCAGCAGCTCGGGAAGAGTCAGCACAGATACGCAGTATTTT.

The table lists this clonotype with a few counts. V usage is TRBV12-3 or TRBV12-4 and J usage is TRBJ2-1; 11 bases agree with TRBD2. This CDR3 is 15 amino acids long. The junction had 4 bases not matched to a gene; V was cut back by 4 bases and J by 5 bases. The CDR3 DNA is TGTGCCAGCAGTTCTCGACTAGCGGGGAACAATGAGCAGTTCTTC. Protein sequence: CASSSRLAGNNEQFF.

The DNA for the CDR3 is TGTGCCAGCAGTTCGACCTTAGCGGGGGTGCGACAAGAGACCCAGTACTTC. As protein: CASSSTLAGVRQETQYF. The gene calls are TRBV28 and TRBJ2-5; TRBD2 matches at 9 bases. The CDR3 consists of 17 residues. V gave up 4 bases and J gave up 2 bases; unmatched junction bases: 11. In germline, CDR1 is MDHEN, CDR2 SYDVKM.

The chain recombines TRBV6-5 with TRBJ2-7; D may match TRBD1 or TRBD2 (5 bases each). This CDR3 is built from 13 residues. Germline CDR1 MNHEY, CDR2 SVGAGI. V shed 0 bases and J shed 4 bases, with 7 bases lying between them. CDR3 nucleotide sequence: TGTGCCAGCAGTTACTCATGGGGGTACGAGCAGTACTTC. Translated, it gives CASSYSWGYEQYF.

This sequence joins TRBV5-4 and TRBJ2-3; D gene uncertain. The CDR3 sequence is 12 residues long. The V end was cut by 1 base, the J end by 6 bases, with 6 bases between. Germline CDR1 and CDR2: SGHNT and YYREEE (reference sequence). This chain's CDR3 is CASSLSHDTQYF. The CDR3 region has the DNA TGTGCCAGCAGCTTGAGCCATGATACGCAGTATTTT.

This clonotype showed up many times. This chain joins TRBV29-1 and TRBJ2-3; D remains unclear. V lost 1 base, J lost 3 bases, and 11 bases lay in between. CDR1 and CDR2 from the germline V gene are SQVTM and ANQGSEA. This CDR3 has 14 residues. CDR3 protein: CSVEGQTATDTQYF. In nucleotides, the CDR3 is TGCAGCGTTGAAGGGCAGACCGCGACAGATACGCAGTATTTT.

V gene TRBV27 combines with J gene TRBJ1-2; D not resolved. The ends were cut back, 6 bases at V and 8 bases at J, with 13 bases in the middle. Germline V gene lookup returns CDR1 MNHEY and CDR2 SMNVEV (reference sequence). The CDR3 consists of 12 residues. The DNA for the CDR3 is TGTGCCAGCAGCAGCTTTGGTAGGGGCTACACCTTC. Translating gives CASSSFGRGYTF.

This clonotype was counted only a few times. The genes are TRBV11-2 and TRBJ1-1; D remains unclear. The V end lost 7 bases, the J end lost 7 bases, and 19 bases lay between the germline ends. The V gene's germline CDR1 is SGHAT and CDR2 FQNNGV. The CDR3 spans 14 residues. The CDR3 DNA reads as TGTGCCAGCACCCTTACGGAATGGCTAAGTGAAGCTTTCTTT. This sequence encodes CASTLTEWLSEAFF.

There are many counts of this clonotype. J is TRBJ2-5 and V is TRBV3-1, with TRBD2 matching over 9 bases. J lost 1 base, V lost 3 bases, and 9 bases had no gene match. The germline CDR1 and CDR2 sequences are LGHDT and YNNKEL (reference sequence). The CDR3 runs 17 residues. This CDR3 is CASSHTSAGGIQETQYF. The CDR3 DNA sequence: TGTGCCAGCAGCCATACTAGCGCGGGAGGGATCCAAGAGACCCAGTACTTC.